This entry is about one T cell receptor (beta chain). Its antigen remains unidentified. The data belong to a study of T cells after yellow fever vaccination. The study, taken as a whole, reports: Among primary-vaccination clones, most reappeared after the booster, at 95% to 96% for CD4 and more than 75% for CD8. Abundant bulk-derived clonotypes could contaminate FACS-sorted repertoires. Relatively few clonotypes were ones that appeared in both CD4 and CD8 compartments.

The CDR3 totals 12 residues. Trimming removed 5 bases from V and 2 bases from J, with 8 bases in between. Per germline, CDR1 DFQATT and CDR2 SNEGSKA (reference sequence). TCR cDNA was made by 5'RACE template switching, adding a universal primer site and UMIs. TCRdb analysed the 5' RACE reads with MiXCR anew, one entry per CDR3 protein. This sample carries some 240,000 distinct CDR3 sequences, 2.5% to 3.5% of them seen once, and the ten largest clones take less than 3.5%. The genes are TRBV20-1 and TRBJ2-3; no clear D gene. This TCR came from a man aged 18-30 years who received the YFV17D yellow fever vaccine. The specimen comprised CD4+ T cells sorted from PBMCs, sampled 10 days after the yellow fever booster vaccination. CDR3 bases: TGCAGTGCTTGGCGGAACACAGATACGCAGTATTTT. Protein sequence: CSAWRNTDTQYF.